This entry lists 28 T cell receptor beta chains sequenced from one sample in a study of T cells in Graves' hyperthyroidism and ophthalmopathy. RNA transcripts were the template for amplifying TCR beta CDR3 regions. Primed by the HTBI set, a first-round RT-PCR was run on the TCR CDR3. A single record per CDR3 protein comes from TCRdb applying MiXCR to the multiplex PCR reads. The sample has about 640,000 distinct CDR3 sequences; around 20% are singletons. Material for sequencing was blood. The source is a man aged 25-45 years with Graves' ophthalmopathy.

The chain combines TRBV11-2 with TRBJ2-2, with 9 bases fitting TRBD2. This CDR3 has 18 residues. After removal of 0 bases from V and 4 bases from J, the junction contained 9 bases not matched to a gene. Germline V gene data show CDR1 as SGHAT and CDR2 as FQNNGV. CDR3 bases: TGTGCCAGCAGCTTAGAATTTGCGGGAGGGCCGGTCACCGGGGAGCTGTTTTTT. It yields the protein CASSLEFAGGPVTGELFF.

This clonotype was found a few times. The chain carries TRBV12-3 or TRBV12-4 and TRBJ2-3; 7 bases are shared with TRBD2. The length of the CDR3 is 16 residues. The J segment lost 3 bases and the V segment lost 5 bases, leaving 11 bases of the junction unmatched. Here the CDR3 DNA reads TGTGCCAGCAGTCCTAGTGGGGGGGGAGCGACAGATACGCAGTATTTT. This encodes CASSPSGGGATDTQYF.

This clonotype was picked up a small number of times. The J gene is TRBJ1-1, the V gene TRBV5-6; tentatively, D is TRBD1 (5 bases). The length of the CDR3 is 15 residues. V lost 1 base and J lost 3, with 13 bases in between. Germline V gives CDR1 SGHDT, CDR2 YYEEEE. The CDR3 protein is CASSLIPGPYTEAFF. CDR3 DNA sequence: TGTGCCAGCAGCTTGATTCCGGGACCGTACACTGAAGCTTTCTTT.

This clonotype has only a few counts. The rearrangement links TRBV7-8 to TRBJ2-7; D possibly matches TRBD1 or TRBD2 (5 bases each). The J call may be incorrect, as the DNA end agrees better with TRBJ2-1. Germline loops: CDR1 SGHVS, CDR2 FQNEAQ. This CDR3 contains 15 residues. CDR3 coding DNA: TGTGCCAGCAGACTAGACAGACCCAACTCCTACGAGCAGTTCTTC. Amino acids: CASRLDRPNSYEQFF.

On this clonotype itself: A much more abundant neighbour one base away suggests this may be a read error. This chain uses TRBV28 with TRBJ2-3, with D tentatively TRBD1 (6 bases). The CDR3 has 15 amino acids. From germline, CDR1 is MDHEN and CDR2 SYDVKM. The CDR3 region has the DNA TGTTCCAGCAGATCCGGACAGAGAGGCGCAGATACGCAGTATTTT. Protein: CSSRSGQRGADTQYF.

In its sample, this clonotype was seen many times. This chain joins TRBV18 and TRBJ2-3; D is perhaps TRBD2 (6 bases). V dropped 4 bases and J dropped 6 bases, with 11 bases sitting between them. CDR1 KGHSH and CDR2 LQKENI come from the germline V gene. There are 13 residues in the CDR3. The CDR3 DNA reads TGTGCCAGCTCACAGCCGGGACTCGATACGCAGTATTTT. This encodes CASSQPGLDTQYF.

This clonotype was detected many times. V gene TRBV20-1 combines with J gene TRBJ2-1, with TRBD2 identical over 7 bases. V trimming: 3 bases; J trimming: 7 bases; junction bases outside the gene matches: 6. Germline V lookup: CDR1 DFQATT, CDR2 SNEGSKA (reference sequence). This CDR3 is 13 amino acids long. The CDR3 coding sequence is TGCAGTGCTAGCCCAGGCGGGAGAAATGAGCAGTTCTTC. It specifies CSASPGGRNEQFF.

This rearrangement joins TRBV20-1 to TRBJ2-7; 12 nucleotides line up with TRBD2. After removal of 8 bases from V and 5 bases from J, the junction contained 16 bases not matched to a gene. Germline V gene sequence: CDR1 DFQATT, CDR2 SNEGSKA (reference sequence). There are 16 residues in the CDR3. CDR3 protein: CSPHTRLAGVSDEQYF. The CDR3 nucleotides read TGCAGTCCTCATACCAGACTAGCGGGAGTATCGGACGAGCAGTACTTC.

This clonotype was recorded once. A much larger clone differs by one base, so this may be a read error. The rearrangement joins TRBV28 to TRBJ1-5; tentative D call: TRBD1 (6 bases). Trimming left V 7 bases short and J 4 bases short, with 17 bases between. The CDR3 is made up of 15 amino acids. CDR1 and CDR2 from the germline V gene are MDHEN and SYDVKM. The CDR3 nucleotides are TGTGCCAGCATCCCGACAGGCAATAGGAATCAGCCCCAGCATTTT. Amino acids: CASIPTGNRNQPQHF.

This clonotype was detected only a few times. The rearrangement links TRBV9 to TRBJ2-5, with D perhaps TRBD2 (6 bases). The germline V gene encodes CDR1 SGDLS and CDR2 YYNGEE. Trimming took off 1 base at V and 5 bases at J, with 12 bases between the two ends. The CDR3 runs 14 residues. The CDR3, as DNA: TGTGCCAGCAGCGTATCAAGCGGGTGGGAGACCCAGTACTTC. This sequence encodes CASSVSSGWETQYF.

This chain uses TRBV18 with TRBJ2-3; 8 nucleotides match TRBD2. The CDR3 is 16 residues long. The ends lost 2 bases at V and 13 bases at J; junction bases unmatched: 17. CDR1 is KGHSH and CDR2 is LQKENI in the germline V gene. CDR3: CASSPAGQERERSEYF. CDR3 coding DNA: TGTGCCAGCTCACCAGCGGGGCAAGAGCGGGAGCGGTCGGAGTATTTT.

This chain uses TRBV20-1 with TRBJ2-3; 10 nucleotides line up with TRBD1. There are 16 residues in the CDR3. CDR1 and CDR2 (germline): DFQATT, SNEGSKA (reference sequence). V was clipped by 1 base and J by 1 base; unmatched bases: 5. The CDR3 DNA sequence: TGCAGTGCTAGAGCCCGAGGGACAGGGGGCACAGATACGCAGTATTTT. This sequence encodes CSARARGTGGTDTQYF.

Ten or more counts support this clonotype. This chain links TRBV20-1 with TRBJ2-1, with TRBD2 matching 11 bases. The CDR3 covers 14 residues. Per the germline V gene, CDR1 is DFQATT and CDR2 is SNEGSKA (reference sequence). V was clipped by 4 bases and J by 6 bases; unmatched bases: 5. The CDR3 DNA sequence: TGCAGTGCTATACTAGCGGGAGTTCTCAATGAGCAGTTCTTC. This translates into CSAILAGVLNEQFF.

There are many counts of this clonotype. The chain links TRBV11-2 to TRBJ1-5; D might be TRBD1 (6 bases). V shed 7 bases and J shed 7 bases, with 17 bases lying between them. This CDR3 is 14 amino acids long. Germline values: CDR1 SGHAT, CDR2 FQNNGV. The CDR3: CASTTGLGGQPQHF. DNA for the CDR3: TGTGCCAGCACGACAGGCCTCGGGGGACAGCCCCAGCATTTT.

This clonotype was found many times. The chain's CDR3 is CASSPTSGGGYNEQFF. DNA for the CDR3: TGTGCCAGCAGTCCGACTAGCGGGGGGGGTTACAATGAGCAGTTCTTC. V usage is TRBV27 and J usage is TRBJ2-1; 14 nucleotides match TRBD2. Losses at the gene ends were 5 bases for V and 4 bases for J; bases not matched to a gene: 4. The length of the CDR3 is 16 residues. Germline CDR1 and CDR2: MNHEY and SMNVEV (reference sequence).

This clonotype was counted only a few times. The chain joins TRBV10-3 to TRBJ1-1; tentative D call: TRBD1 (6 bases). CDR1 and CDR2 (germline): ENHRY, SYGVKD. The CDR3 covers 12 residues. With 7 bases removed from V and 4 bases from J, the gap between germline ends came to 10 bases. DNA for the CDR3: TGTGCCATCAAACAGGGTAGCACTGAAGCTTTCTTT. It is translated as CAIKQGSTEAFF.

This clonotype has a count of ten or more. The genes are TRBV28 and TRBJ1-5, with 7 bases identical to TRBD1. Unmatched junction bases numbered 6, after V lost 0 bases and J lost 7 bases. This CDR3 spans 15 amino acids. Germline V gives CDR1 MDHEN, CDR2 SYDVKM. CDR3 in amino acids: CASSLWTGTGQPQHF. The CDR3 nucleotides read TGTGCCAGCAGTTTATGGACAGGGACGGGACAGCCCCAGCATTTT.

V usage is TRBV4-1 and J usage is TRBJ2-1; D possibly corresponds to TRBD1 (5 bases). The V end lost 1 base, the J end lost 8 bases, and 12 bases lay between the germline ends. Germline CDR1 and CDR2: MGHRA and YSYEKL. CDR3 length: 14 residues. The CDR3 DNA reads as TGCGCCAGCAGCCAAGTGGTAGGGGCCGATGAGCAGTTCTTC. It encodes CASSQVVGADEQFF.

This clonotype turned up a few times. The chain couples TRBV2 to TRBJ2-7; D might be TRBD1 or TRBD2, each matching 6 bases. Between the trimmed V and J ends, which lost 10 bases and 3 bases, there was a span of 19 bases. Germline V lookup: CDR1 SNHLY, CDR2 FYNNEI. The CDR3 covers 14 residues. In nucleotides, the CDR3 is TGTGCCATCGGTAGGGGCGGGACACGCTACGAGCAGTACTTC. Residues: CAIGRGGTRYEQYF. Together with reference TRBV2 and TRBJ2-7, the CDR3 gives the full variable domain: EPEVTQTPSHQVTQMGQEVILRCVPISNHLYFYWYRQILGQKVEFLVSFYNNEISEKSEIFDDQFSVERPDGSNFTLKIRSTKLEDSAMYFCAIGRGGTRYEQYFGPGTRLTVT.

In this sample, this clonotype turned up many times. The chain recombines TRBV12-3 or TRBV12-4 with TRBJ2-7; D is perhaps TRBD1 (5 bases). The CDR3 is 15 amino acids. The ends were cut back, 6 bases at V and 1 base at J, with 16 bases in the middle. The CDR3 DNA reads as TGTGCCAGCAGCTTGGGGCAGCTCCCGTCCTACGAGCAGTACTTC. Translation gives CASSLGQLPSYEQYF.

In nucleotides, the CDR3 is TGCGCCAGCAGCCAAGAGTCTAGACAGGTTTCCTACGAGCAGTACTTC. Its protein product is CASSQESRQVSYEQYF. This sequence joins TRBV4-3 and TRBJ2-7, with D tentatively TRBD1 (6 bases). Germline CDR1 reads LGHNA; CDR2 reads YSLEER. The V gene lost 0 bases and the J gene lost 1 base, with 13 bases spanning the gap. The CDR3 has 16 residues.

This clonotype was counted ten times or more. V usage is TRBV30 and J usage is TRBJ1-1; D is perhaps TRBD1 (5 bases). The V end lost 2 bases, the J end lost 8 bases, and 15 bases lay between the germline ends. Germline V gene data show CDR1 as GTSNPN and CDR2 as SVGIG (reference sequence). CDR3 length equals 13 residues. The CDR3 reads CAWSLGPGAEAFF. The CDR3 nucleotides read TGTGCCTGGAGTTTGGGTCCTGGGGCGGAAGCTTTCTTT.

At least ten counts were recorded for this clonotype. An end of the junction does not agree with germline; a read error may underlie this. The chain joins TRBV27 to TRBJ1-1, with 7 bases lining up with TRBD1. Germline CDR1 is MNHEY and CDR2 is SMNVEV (reference sequence). The CDR3 loop spans 15 amino acids. The CDR3 coding sequence is TGCGCCAGCAGCTTGGTAGGAGGGGGCAACACTGAAGCTTTCTTT. Translation gives CASSLVGGGNTEAFF.

This chain links TRBV9 with TRBJ2-1; D uncertain. The CDR3 extends over 16 amino acids. The germline V and J ends were trimmed by 3 bases and 2 bases, with 15 bases remaining between them. Germline assignment: CDR1 SGDLS and CDR2 YYNGEE. The CDR3 DNA sequence: TGTGCCAGCAGCGCAGGTTTGGGAAGCACCTACAATGAGCAGTTCTTC. Its translation is CASSAGLGSTYNEQFF.

This clonotype showed up many times. V and J are TRBV7-2 and TRBJ2-1; 9 bases fit TRBD2. The CDR3 totals 15 residues. The germline CDR1 and CDR2 sequences are SGHTA and FQGNSA. V lost 3 bases and J lost 7; bases outside the gene matches: 7. CDR3 sequence: CASSLASGMGNEQFF. The CDR3 bases are TGTGCCAGCAGCTTGGCTAGCGGGATGGGGAATGAGCAGTTCTTC.

This clonotype turned up a few times. V usage is TRBV12-3 or TRBV12-4 and J usage is TRBJ2-7; D perhaps matches TRBD2 (7 bases). V was clipped by 8 bases and J by 2 bases, with 10 bases between them. CDR3 size: 12 residues. CDR3 sequence reads: CASAGGPYEQYF. CDR3 coding DNA: TGTGCCAGCGCCGGGGGGCCCTACGAGCAGTACTTC.

This clonotype was found a few times. One end of the junction is discordant with germline, which a read error may explain. DNA of the CDR3: TGTGCCAGCAGGGAACAGGGGGCAACTAATGAGAAACTGTTTTTT. Protein: CASREQGATNEKLFF. This rearrangement joins TRBV2 to TRBJ1-4, with 9 nucleotides matching TRBD1. This CDR3 region has 15 residues. Germline V gene data show CDR1 as SNHLY and CDR2 as FYNNEI.

The chain carries TRBV6-2 or TRBV6-3 and TRBJ1-6; possible D gene TRBD1, 5 bases. The CDR3 covers 16 residues. The V gene lost 0 bases and the J gene lost 7 bases, with 13 bases spanning the gap. Germline V CDR1 and CDR2: MNHEY, SVGEGT. CDR3 sequence reads: CASSYSITGGNSPLHF. CDR3 sequence (DNA): TGTGCCAGCAGTTACTCGATTACCGGGGGAAATTCACCCCTCCACTTT.